A single sample gave rise to the 12 T cell receptor beta chains below, sequenced in a study of T-cell reconstitution after alpha-beta-depleted transplantation in children. Unique molecular identifiers were incorporated into the prepared TCRbeta library. TCRdb passed the PCR reads through MiXCR, listing each CDR3 protein once. The data show about 610,000 distinct CDR3 sequences, over 9.5% seen once. The sample consisted of PBMCs from the stem cell graft donor, taken from the stem cell graft. Receptor source: a human donor who donated a stem cell graft to a child with acute myeloid leukemia.

There are a few counts of this clonotype. V is TRBV19 and J is TRBJ2-1, with D possibly TRBD1 on 5 matching bases. This CDR3 has 14 amino acids. Germline V gene data show CDR1 as LNHDA and CDR2 as SQIVND (reference sequence). The V and J ends lost 3 bases and 6 bases respectively, with 12 bases between them. The CDR3 here is CASSMDRQTNEQFF. The DNA of the CDR3 is TGTGCCAGTAGTATGGATCGACAGACCAATGAGCAGTTCTTC.

This clonotype was seen a few times. The chain recombines TRBV7-3 with TRBJ2-1; 16 nucleotides line up with TRBD2. The V segment lost 3 bases and the J segment 6 bases; nucleotides outside the gene matches: 5. CDR1 SGHTA and CDR2 FQGTGA come from the germline V gene. CDR3 size: 17 residues. In DNA, the CDR3 is TGTGCCAGCAGCTTGGAGGGACTAGCGGGAGGGGGCAATGAGCAGTTCTTC. Amino acids: CASSLEGLAGGGNEQFF.

For this clonotype: The conserved phenylalanine or tryptophan normally closing the CDR3 is absent here, so this likely arose from a read error. V is TRBV4-3 and J is TRBJ1-2; maybe TRBD1 (5 bases). Germline V gene data show CDR1 as LGHNA and CDR2 as YSLEER. With 0 bases removed from V and 4 bases from J, the gap between germline ends came to 9 bases. CDR3 length equals 14 residues. The CDR3 here is CASSQERGAYGYTC. The CDR3 nucleotides read TGCGCCAGCAGCCAAGAGCGAGGGGCCTATGGCTACACCTGC.

This clonotype appeared many times. The chain recombines TRBV11-2 with TRBJ1-5, with TRBD1 as a possible D gene (6 bases). CDR1 is SGHAT, CDR2 FQNNGV, per germline. V was cut by 5 bases and J by 3 bases, with 8 bases left in between. There are 13 residues in the CDR3. CDR3 residues: CASSRDNNQPQHF. CDR3 in DNA: TGTGCCAGCAGCCGGGACAACAATCAGCCCCAGCATTTT.

This clonotype occurred a few times. The chain links TRBV11-1 to TRBJ2-3; 7 nucleotides match TRBD1. Germline assignment: CDR1 SGHAT and CDR2 FQDESV (reference sequence). The junction had 14 bases not matched to a gene; V was cut back by 5 bases and J by 0 bases. The CDR3 extends over 18 amino acids. The CDR3 DNA follows: TGTGCCAGCAGCGAAAAGATGGTCCGGGACAGTAGCACAGATACGCAGTATTTT. This translates into CASSEKMVRDSSTDTQYF.

This clonotype showed up many times. This chain joins TRBV20-1 and TRBJ2-7; the D gene is possibly TRBD1 (5 bases). Germline V gene sequence: CDR1 DFQATT, CDR2 SNEGSKA (reference sequence). Trimming took 2 bases from V and 3 from J, leaving 14 bases between them. The CDR3 length is 14 residues. CDR3 loop: CSARSQGDLYEQYF. In DNA, the CDR3 is TGCAGTGCTAGAAGTCAGGGTGACCTCTACGAGCAGTACTTC.

This clonotype has at least ten counts. This sequence joins TRBV5-1 and TRBJ1-2; TRBD1 agrees at 9 bases. The CDR3 contains 16 residues. The germline gives CDR1 SGHRS, CDR2 YFSETQ. V lost 3 bases, J lost 2 bases, and 8 bases stayed unmatched. CDR3 nucleotides: TGCGCCAGCAGCTCCCCGGGACAGGGCCTCAACTATGGCTACACCTTC. It specifies CASSSPGQGLNYGYTF.

This clonotype was counted only a few times. This chain links TRBV7-2 with TRBJ1-5; no firm D call. Germline V gene data show CDR1 as SGHTA and CDR2 as FQGNSA. Trimming left V 0 bases short and J 0 bases short, with 9 bases between. The CDR3 sequence is 16 residues long. This chain's CDR3 is CASSLAAAYSNQPQHF. CDR3 sequence (DNA): TGTGCCAGCAGCTTAGCGGCAGCCTATAGCAATCAGCCCCAGCATTTT.

The chain links TRBV20-1 to TRBJ2-7, with a possible D match to TRBD1 (6 bases). V lost 2 bases, J lost 3 bases, and 11 bases lay in between. The germline V gene has CDR1 DFQATT and CDR2 SNEGSKA (reference sequence). This CDR3 region has 13 residues. The chain's CDR3 is CSARHLQGYEQYF. For the CDR3, the DNA is TGCAGTGCTAGACACCTACAGGGCTACGAGCAGTACTTC.

The chain uses TRBV7-2 and TRBJ2-5; 7 bases fit TRBD2. From germline, CDR1 is SGHTA and CDR2 FQGNSA. This CDR3 contains 15 residues. V lost 6 bases to trimming and J lost 5 bases; unmatched junction nucleotides: 12. Written as DNA, the CDR3 is TGTGCCAGCAGAAGATCGGGGGGAGGGTGGGAGACCCAGTACTTC. Translated: CASRRSGGGWETQYF.

This clonotype was seen at least ten times. The chain recombines TRBV27 with TRBJ2-3; either TRBD1 or TRBD2 may supply D (6 bases each). Germline V gene data show CDR1 as MNHEY and CDR2 as SMNVEV (reference sequence). This CDR3 is 15 amino acids long. Between the trimmed V and J ends, which lost 5 bases and 6 bases, there was a span of 18 bases. The CDR3 coding sequence is TGTGCCAGCAGTATGGGCGGAGGGGGGAGCGATACGCAGTATTTT. This gives the protein CASSMGGGGSDTQYF.

This clonotype was seen more than once but under ten times. The CDR3 sequence: CASSQNRALGSQYF. CDR3 bases: TGCGCCAGCAGCCAAAACAGGGCCCTAGGTTCGCAGTACTTC. This chain links TRBV4-3 with TRBJ2-7, with a weak D call TRBD1 (6 bases). V lost 2 bases, J lost 9 bases, and 17 bases lay in between. The germline V gene encodes CDR1 LGHNA and CDR2 YSLEER. The CDR3 totals 14 residues.